One sample yielded the 9 T cell receptor beta chains listed below, sequenced in a study of human T cells and chemical hapten exposure (dated by TCRdb to the early 2020s). Receptor amplification or capture employed RACE. The listed sequencing device is NextSeq 500. Clones were called with MiXCR by TCRdb after fastp trimmed the public reads at Q25, and only in-frame beta chains were retained. Each entry is one CDR3 protein sequence, shown with its most common DNA and genes. Within this sample are 80,000 or so distinct CDR3 sequences, with about 10% of them counted one time only. The ten largest clonotypes hold around 4% of the sample. Interpreted using the paper, the time point label stands for: patch test 1, 2 weeks after DPC sensitization. The treatment or condition label corresponds to: therapeutic diphenylcyclopropenone sensitization with weekly scalp DPC. The sequenced sample was whole blood, obtained in connection with sensitization to the hapten diphenylcyclopropenone (DPC). These receptors were taken from a woman in her 50s with alopecia areata. Some clones in this sample may be carry-over from other donors' samples.

This clonotype was counted at least ten times. The rearrangement uses TRBV29-1 and TRBJ2-2; no clear D. There are 12 residues in the CDR3. From germline, CDR1 is SQVTM and CDR2 ANQGSEA. Trimming shortened V by 6 bases and J by 2 bases, and 7 bases separated the two germline ends. The CDR3 sequence: CSVRINTGELFF. As DNA, the CDR3 is TGCAGCGTACGGATAAACACCGGGGAGCTGTTTTTT.

This chain connects TRBV18 to TRBJ2-5; the match to TRBD2 covers 10 bases. CDR3 length equals 17 residues. Losses at the gene ends were 3 bases for V and 2 bases for J; bases not matched to a gene: 9. Germline V gene sequence: CDR1 KGHSH, CDR2 LQKENI. Written as DNA, the CDR3 is TGTGCCAGCTCACCCCTCCGCGGTAGCGGGAGGCAAGAGACCCAGTACTTC. Translated: CASSPLRGSGRQETQYF.

This clonotype was picked up many times. The V call is TRBV4-2, the J call TRBJ2-7; weak D call: TRBD1 (6 bases). With 4 bases removed from V and 4 bases from J, the gap between germline ends came to 14 bases. Germline CDR1 reads LGHNA; CDR2 reads YNFKEQ. The CDR3 sequence is 14 residues long. CDR3 bases: TGTGCCAGCAGCCTCCCTGGGGGCAGATACGAGCAGTACTTC. Translated, it gives CASSLPGGRYEQYF.

V gene TRBV10-2 combines with J gene TRBJ2-7; 8 positions agree with TRBD1. The CDR3 has 13 residues. V trimming: 7 bases; J trimming: 3 bases; junction bases outside the gene matches: 5. CDR1 and CDR2 from the germline V gene are WSHSY and SAAADI. The CDR3 DNA follows: TGCGCCAGCACCCCGGACAGGGTCTACGAGCAGTACTTC. Translating it yields CASTPDRVYEQYF.

In this sample, this clonotype turned up many times. The V call is TRBV3-1, the J call TRBJ1-6, with D unresolved. The V end lost 1 base, the J end lost 7 bases, and 11 bases lay between the germline ends. The CDR3 has 15 amino acids. Germline CDR1 is LGHDT and CDR2 is YNNKEL (reference sequence). The CDR3 region has the DNA TGTGCCAGCAGCCAAGGGGGAATAAGGAATTCACCCCTCCACTTT. Translating it yields CASSQGGIRNSPLHF.

This clonotype appeared many times. The CDR3 nucleotides are TGTGCCAGCCGTTCCTCCGGGTACGGTGAGCAGTTCTTC. Protein product: CASRSSGYGEQFF. The rearrangement links TRBV2 to TRBJ2-1, with D unclear. This CDR3 is 13 amino acids long. The V end was cut by 8 bases, the J end by 9 bases, with 17 bases between. Per the germline V gene, CDR1 is SNHLY and CDR2 is FYNNEI.

This clonotype was found many times. J is TRBJ2-2 and V is TRBV20-1, with D tentatively TRBD2 (5 bases). Per the germline V gene, CDR1 is DFQATT and CDR2 is SNEGSKA (reference sequence). This CDR3 region has 14 residues. Trimming cost V 1 base and J 4 bases, with 10 bases left between them. CDR3 protein: CSARGRESTGELFF. The CDR3 DNA sequence: TGCAGTGCTAGAGGAAGGGAGTCCACCGGGGAGCTGTTTTTT.

This clonotype was detected a few times. Here the CDR3 reads CASSDSGMGEGTYEQYF. DNA of the CDR3: TGTGCCAGCAGTGACAGCGGCATGGGAGAGGGAACCTACGAGCAGTACTTC. This chain links TRBV6-6 with TRBJ2-7; D possibly uses TRBD1 or TRBD2 (5 bases each). This CDR3 region has 17 residues. Germline V gene sequence: CDR1 MNHNY, CDR2 SVGAGI (reference sequence). V was cut by 5 bases and J by 2 bases, with 22 bases left in between.

This clonotype has ten or more counts. The chain recombines TRBV7-6 with TRBJ2-3; the match to TRBD2 covers 8 bases. With V trimmed by 1 base and J by 1 base, 4 bases remained unmatched. From germline, CDR1 is SGHVS and CDR2 FNYEAQ. The CDR3 runs 16 residues. This CDR3 reads CASSLVSGEGTDTQYF. CDR3 coding DNA: TGTGCCAGCAGCTTAGTTAGCGGGGAGGGCACAGATACGCAGTATTTT.